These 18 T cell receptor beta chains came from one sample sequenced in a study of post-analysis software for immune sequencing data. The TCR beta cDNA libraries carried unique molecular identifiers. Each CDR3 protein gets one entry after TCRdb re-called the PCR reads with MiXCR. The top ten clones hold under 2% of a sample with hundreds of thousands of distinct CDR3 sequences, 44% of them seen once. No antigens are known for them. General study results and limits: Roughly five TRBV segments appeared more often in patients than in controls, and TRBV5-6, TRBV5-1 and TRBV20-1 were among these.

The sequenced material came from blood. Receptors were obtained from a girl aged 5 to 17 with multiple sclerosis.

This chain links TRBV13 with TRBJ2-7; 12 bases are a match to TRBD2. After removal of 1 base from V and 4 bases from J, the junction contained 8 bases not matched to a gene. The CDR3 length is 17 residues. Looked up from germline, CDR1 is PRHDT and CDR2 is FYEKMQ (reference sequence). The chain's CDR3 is CASSLVRATSGRYEQYF. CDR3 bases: TGTGCCAGCAGCTTAGTGAGGGCGACTAGCGGGAGATACGAGCAGTACTTC. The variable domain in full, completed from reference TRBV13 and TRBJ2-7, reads AAGVIQSPRHLIKEKRETATLKCYPIPRHDTVYWYQQGPGQDPQFLISFYEKMQSDKGSIPDRFSAQQFSDYHSELNMSSLELGDSALYFCASSLVRATSGRYEQYFGPGTRLTVT.

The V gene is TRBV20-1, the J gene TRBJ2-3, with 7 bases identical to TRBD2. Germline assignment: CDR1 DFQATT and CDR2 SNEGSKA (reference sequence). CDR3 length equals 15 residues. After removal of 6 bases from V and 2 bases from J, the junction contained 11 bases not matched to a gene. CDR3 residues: CSAFAGEEITDTQYF. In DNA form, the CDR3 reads TGCAGTGCCTTTGCGGGAGAGGAGATCACAGATACGCAGTATTTT.

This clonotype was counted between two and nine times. The CDR3 region has the DNA TGTGCCAGCAGCTCTATACCGGGACAACTTTACAATGAGCAGTTCTTC. Translated, it gives CASSSIPGQLYNEQFF. The V and J genes are TRBV5-5 and TRBJ2-1; weak D call: TRBD1 (6 bases). This CDR3 contains 16 residues. V gave up 3 bases and J gave up 4 bases, with 17 bases separating them. The germline V gene encodes CDR1 SGHKS and CDR2 YYEKEE (reference sequence).

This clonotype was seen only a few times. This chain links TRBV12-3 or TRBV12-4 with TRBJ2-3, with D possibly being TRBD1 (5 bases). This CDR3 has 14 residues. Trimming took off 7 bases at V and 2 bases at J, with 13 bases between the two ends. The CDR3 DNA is TGTGCCAGCATCCTTAAGGGGCTCACAGATACGCAGTATTTT. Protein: CASILKGLTDTQYF.

In DNA form, the CDR3 reads TGTGCCAGCAGTGACAGTTACTCCTACAATGAGCAGTTCTTC. Its translation is CASSDSYSYNEQFF. The V and J genes are TRBV12-3 or TRBV12-4 and TRBJ2-1, with D possibly being TRBD1 (5 bases). Trimming left V 5 bases short and J 0 bases short, with 8 bases between. The CDR3 length is 14 residues.

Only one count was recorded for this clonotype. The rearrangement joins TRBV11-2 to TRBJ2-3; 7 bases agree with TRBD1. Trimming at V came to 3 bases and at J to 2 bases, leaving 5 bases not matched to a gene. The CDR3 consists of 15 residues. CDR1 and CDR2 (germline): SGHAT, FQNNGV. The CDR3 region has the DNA TGTGCCAGCAGCTTGCCCGGGACAGTCACAGATACGCAGTATTTT. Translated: CASSLPGTVTDTQYF.

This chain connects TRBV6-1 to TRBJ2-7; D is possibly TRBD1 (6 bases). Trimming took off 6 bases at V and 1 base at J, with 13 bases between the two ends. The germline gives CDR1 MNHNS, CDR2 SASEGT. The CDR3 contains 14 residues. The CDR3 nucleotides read TGTGCCAGCAGAGTCCCAGGGGAATCCTACGAGCAGTACTTC. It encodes CASRVPGESYEQYF.

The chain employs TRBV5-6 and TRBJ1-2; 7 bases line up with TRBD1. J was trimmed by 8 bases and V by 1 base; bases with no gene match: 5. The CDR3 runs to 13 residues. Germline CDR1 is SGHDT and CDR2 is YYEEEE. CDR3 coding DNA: TGTGCCAGCAGCTTGAGACAGGGTGAGGGCTACACCTTC. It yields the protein CASSLRQGEGYTF.

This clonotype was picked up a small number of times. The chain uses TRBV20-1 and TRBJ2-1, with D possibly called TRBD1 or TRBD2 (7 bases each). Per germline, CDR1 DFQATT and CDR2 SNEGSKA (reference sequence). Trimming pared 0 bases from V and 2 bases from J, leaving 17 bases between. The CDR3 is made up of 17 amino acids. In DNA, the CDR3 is TGCAGTGCTAGAGATCCGGGACAGCGGGGCGCCTACAATGAGCAGTTCTTC. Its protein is CSARDPGQRGAYNEQFF.

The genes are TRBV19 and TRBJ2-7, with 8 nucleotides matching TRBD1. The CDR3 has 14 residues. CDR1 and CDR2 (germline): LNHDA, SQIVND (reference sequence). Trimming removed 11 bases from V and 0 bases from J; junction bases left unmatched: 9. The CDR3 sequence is CALLTGGTSYEQYF. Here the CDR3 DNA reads TGTGCCCTACTCACAGGGGGGACCTCCTACGAGCAGTACTTC.

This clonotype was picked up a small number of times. CDR3 nucleotide sequence: TGTGCCACCAGTGAGGGGACAGGTAGAGAGACCCAGTACTTC. The encoded protein is CATSEGTGRETQYF. This sequence joins TRBV24-1 and TRBJ2-5; 8 nucleotides align to TRBD1. The germline CDR1 and CDR2 sequences are KGHDR and SFDVKD. CDR3 length: 14 amino acids. The junction had 4 bases not matched to a gene; V was cut back by 4 bases and J by 4 bases.

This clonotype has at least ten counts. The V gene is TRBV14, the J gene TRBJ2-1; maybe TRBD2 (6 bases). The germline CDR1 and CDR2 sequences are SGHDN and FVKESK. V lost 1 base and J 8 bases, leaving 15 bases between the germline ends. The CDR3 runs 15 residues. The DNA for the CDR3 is TGTGCCAGCAGCCAAGGAGTATGGCGGGGCTATGAGCAGTTCTTC. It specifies CASSQGVWRGYEQFF. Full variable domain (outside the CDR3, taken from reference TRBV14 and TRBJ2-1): EAGVTQFPSHSVIEKGQTVTLRCDPISGHDNLYWYRRVMGKEIKFLLHFVKESKQDESGMPNNRFLAERTGGTYSTLKVQPAELEDSGVYFCASSQGVWRGYEQFFGPGTRLTVL.

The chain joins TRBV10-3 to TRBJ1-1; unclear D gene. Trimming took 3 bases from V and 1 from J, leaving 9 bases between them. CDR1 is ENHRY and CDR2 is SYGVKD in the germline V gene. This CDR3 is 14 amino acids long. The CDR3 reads CAISDYGRNTEAFF. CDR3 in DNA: TGTGCCATCAGTGATTATGGACGGAACACTGAAGCTTTCTTT.

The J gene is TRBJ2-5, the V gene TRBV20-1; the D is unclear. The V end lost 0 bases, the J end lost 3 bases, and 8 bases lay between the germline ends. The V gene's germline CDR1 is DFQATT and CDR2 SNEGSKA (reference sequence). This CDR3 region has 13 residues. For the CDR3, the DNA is TGCAGTGCTAGAGATTACGGAGAAGAGACCCAGTACTTC. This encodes CSARDYGEETQYF.

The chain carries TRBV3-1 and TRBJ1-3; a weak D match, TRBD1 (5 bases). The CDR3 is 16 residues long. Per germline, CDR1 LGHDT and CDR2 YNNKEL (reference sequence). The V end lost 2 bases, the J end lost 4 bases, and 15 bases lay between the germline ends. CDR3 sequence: CASSQPARVYGNTIYF. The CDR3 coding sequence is TGTGCCAGCAGCCAACCCGCCAGGGTGTACGGAAACACCATATATTTT.

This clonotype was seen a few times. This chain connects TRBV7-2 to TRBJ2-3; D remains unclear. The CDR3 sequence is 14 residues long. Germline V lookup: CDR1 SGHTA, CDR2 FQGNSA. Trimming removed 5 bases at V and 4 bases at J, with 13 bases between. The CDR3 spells CASSPSRGADTQYF. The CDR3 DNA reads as TGTGCCAGCAGCCCCTCCCGTGGCGCAGATACGCAGTATTTT.

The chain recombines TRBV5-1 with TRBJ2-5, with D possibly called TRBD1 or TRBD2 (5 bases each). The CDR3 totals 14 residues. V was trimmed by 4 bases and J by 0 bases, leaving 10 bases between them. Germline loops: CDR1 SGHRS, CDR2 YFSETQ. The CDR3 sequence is CASSLQDYQETQYF. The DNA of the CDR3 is TGCGCCAGCAGCCTACAGGACTACCAAGAGACCCAGTACTTC.

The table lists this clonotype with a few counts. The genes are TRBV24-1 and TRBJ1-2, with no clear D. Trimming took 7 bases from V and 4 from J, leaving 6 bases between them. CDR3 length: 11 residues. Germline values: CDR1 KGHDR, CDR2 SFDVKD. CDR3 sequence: CATSARYGYTF. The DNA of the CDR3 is TGTGCCACCAGCGCCCGCTATGGCTACACCTTC.